These 27 T cell receptor beta chains were sequenced from one sample in a study of T cell responses to AZD1222 COVID-19 vaccine. Assay used: immunoSEQ multiplex PCR; TCRdb lists only in-frame clones, some missing. Here the sample spans approximately 120,000 clones, about 79% being singletons. Material: peripheral blood, obtained 28 days after the second AZD1222 dose. The receptors were sampled from an adult who received the AZD1222 COVID-19 vaccine.

This chain joins TRBV7-8 and TRBJ1-2; D possibly corresponds to TRBD1 (6 bases). Germline V gives CDR1 SGHVS, CDR2 FQNEAQ. The CDR3 extends over 13 amino acids. V gave up 6 bases and J gave up 2 bases, with 10 bases separating them. CDR3: CASSRQENYGYTF. The DNA for the CDR3 is TGTGCCAGCAGTCGACAGGAAAACTATGGCTACACCTTC.

The chain couples TRBV7-3 to TRBJ2-1, with D possibly TRBD2 on 6 matching bases. The CDR3 sequence is 16 residues long. The germline V gene encodes CDR1 SGHTA and CDR2 FQGTGA. With 3 bases removed from V and 0 bases from J, the gap between germline ends came to 12 bases. The CDR3 DNA reads as TGTGCCAGCAGCTTCGGTAGCGGAGGCTCCTACAATGAGCAGTTCTTC. Translation gives CASSFGSGGSYNEQFF.

This clone was counted a single time. This chain connects TRBV6-5 to TRBJ1-1, with D unclear. Trimming left V 0 bases short and J 5 bases short, with 7 bases between. Germline V gene sequence: CDR1 MNHEY, CDR2 SVGAGI. There are 13 residues in the CDR3. CDR3 sequence (DNA): TGTGCCAGCAGTTACTCGATTTCGACTGAAGCTTTCTTT. Translated: CASSYSISTEAFF.

V usage is TRBV28 and J usage is TRBJ1-4; 8 bases line up with TRBD1. The V segment lost 5 bases and the J segment 14 bases; nucleotides outside the gene matches: 10. The length of the CDR3 is 13 residues. Germline CDR1 and CDR2: MDHEN and SYDVKM. CDR3 coding DNA: TGTGCCAGCAGTAACGACAGGGGTTTCTGGCTGTTTTTT. It yields the protein CASSNDRGFWLFF.

The J gene is TRBJ1-2, the V gene TRBV5-6; 12 bases match TRBD1. Looked up from germline, CDR1 is SGHDT and CDR2 is YYEEEE. This CDR3 is built from 16 residues. The trim removed 2 bases at V and 1 base at J, leaving 3 bases unmatched. The CDR3 DNA is TGTGCCAGCAGCTTCGGGACAGGGGGCTTTAACTATGGCTACACCTTC. Protein sequence: CASSFGTGGFNYGYTF. Together with reference TRBV5-6 and TRBJ1-2, the CDR3 gives the full variable domain: DAGVTQSPTHLIKTRGQQVTLRCSPKSGHDTVSWYQQALGQGPQFIFQYYEEEERQRGNFPDRFSGHQFPNYSSELNVNALLLGDSALYLCASSFGTGGFNYGYTFGSGTRLTVV.

The V and J genes are TRBV6-4 and TRBJ2-3; weak D call: TRBD2 (6 bases). CDR3 length: 14 amino acids. Trimming took 0 bases from V and 4 from J, leaving 8 bases between them. Germline V gene sequence: CDR1 MRHNA, CDR2 SNTAGT. The CDR3 coding sequence is TGTGCCAGCAGTGACTCGAGCGGGCCAGATACGCAGTATTTT. This sequence encodes CASSDSSGPDTQYF.

This chain uses TRBV7-2 with TRBJ1-6, with D perhaps matching TRBD1 (6 bases). Trimming stripped 1 base from V and 11 bases from J, with 12 bases between. This CDR3 has 14 amino acids. Germline assignment: CDR1 SGHTA and CDR2 FQGNSA. The CDR3 DNA reads TGTGCCAGCAGCTTAGGTCAGGGGACGGCACCCCTCCACTTT. Encoded protein: CASSLGQGTAPLHF. Full variable domain (outside the CDR3, taken from reference TRBV7-2 and TRBJ1-6): GAGVSQSPSNKVTEKGKDVELRCDPISGHTALYWYRQSLGQGLEFLIYFQGNSAPDKSGLPSDRFSAERTGGSVSTLTIQRTQQEDSAVYLCASSLGQGTAPLHFGNGTRLTVT.

This chain links TRBV29-1 with TRBJ1-2; possible D gene TRBD1, 6 bases. The CDR3 length is 12 residues. The V end was cut by 5 bases, the J end by 4 bases, with 11 bases between. Germline CDR1 SQVTM, CDR2 ANQGSEA. In DNA form, the CDR3 reads TGCAGCGTTCATATAGGGGGCTATGGCTACACCTTC. Encoded protein: CSVHIGGYGYTF. The variable domain in full, completed from reference TRBV29-1 and TRBJ1-2, reads SAVISQKPSRDICQRGTSLTIQCQVDSQVTMMFWYRQQPGQSLTLIATANQGSEATYESGFVIDKFPISRPNLTFSTLTVSNMSPEDSSIYLCSVHIGGYGYTFGSGTRLTVV.

This chain's CDR3 is CASSPWDPYNSGANVLTF. In DNA, the CDR3 is TGTGCCAGCTCACCCTGGGACCCCTATAACTCTGGGGCCAACGTCCTGACTTTC. V gene TRBV18 combines with J gene TRBJ2-6; D possibly matches TRBD1 or TRBD2 (5 bases each). Germline CDR1 KGHSH, CDR2 LQKENI. V lost 3 bases, J lost 0 bases, and 15 bases lay in between. There are 18 residues in the CDR3.

This clone turned up a few times. This chain connects TRBV3-1 (or the pseudogene TRBV3-2) to TRBJ1-1; D call uncertain. CDR1 is LGHDT and CDR2 is YNNKEL in the germline V gene (reference sequence). This CDR3 has 14 residues. Trimming cost V 4 bases and J 1 base, with 10 bases left between them. CDR3 loop: CASSRQVWNTEAFF. The CDR3 DNA sequence: TGTGCCAGCAGCCGCCAGGTCTGGAACACTGAAGCTTTCTTT.

The chain recombines TRBV4-3 with TRBJ1-2; D call uncertain. The CDR3 covers 15 residues. The germline V gene encodes CDR1 LGHNA and CDR2 YSLEER. V was shortened by 4 bases and J by 6 bases, with 18 bases between the two germline ends. The CDR3 is CASSRSVGEWNGYTF. Here the CDR3 DNA reads TGCGCCAGCAGCCGCTCAGTGGGAGAGTGGAATGGCTACACCTTC.

A few counts support this clone. V usage is TRBV7-9 and J usage is TRBJ1-2; 7 nucleotides align to TRBD1. Looked up from germline, CDR1 is SEHNR and CDR2 is FQNEAQ (reference sequence). The V gene end was trimmed by 0 bases and the J gene end by 4 bases; junction bases not matched to a gene: 5. This CDR3 is 15 amino acids long. The CDR3 nucleotides are TGTGCCAGCAGCTTAGCGGGACAGCCATTCTATGGCTACACCTTC. It encodes CASSLAGQPFYGYTF.

The gene calls are TRBV19 and TRBJ1-2, with D possibly matching TRBD1 (5 bases). This CDR3 contains 14 residues. Trimming took off 1 base at V and 6 bases at J, with 12 bases between the two ends. Germline-derived CDR1 and CDR2 are LNHDA and SQIVND (reference sequence). This chain's CDR3 is CASSIGQRSHGYTF. CDR3 DNA sequence: TGTGCCAGTAGTATAGGACAGAGATCCCATGGCTACACCTTC.

The chain joins TRBV19 to TRBJ2-5, with 7 bases fitting TRBD1. There are 13 residues in the CDR3. Germline V gene data show CDR1 as LNHDA and CDR2 as SQIVND (reference sequence). J gave up 7 bases and V 6 bases, and 8 bases lay outside the gene matches. The CDR3 sequence: CASSPGHRGTQYF. CDR3 DNA: TGTGCCAGTAGCCCGGGACACAGGGGGACCCAGTACTTC.

V is TRBV5-1 and J is TRBJ2-7; the D is unclear. CDR3 size: 14 residues. Germline lookup yields CDR1 SGHRS and CDR2 YFSETQ. Trimming stripped 3 bases from V and 5 bases from J, with 15 bases between. The CDR3 sequence: CASSSNPANHEQYF. CDR3 nucleotides: TGCGCCAGCAGCTCCAACCCCGCTAATCACGAGCAGTACTTC.

Note on this clone: The sample carries other DNA sequences with the same CDR3. The rearrangement uses TRBV29-1 and TRBJ2-3; 9 bases line up with TRBD2. J was trimmed by 3 bases and V by 0 bases; bases with no gene match: 7. CDR1 is SQVTM, CDR2 ANQGSEA, per germline. The CDR3 totals 16 residues. CDR3 in amino acids: CSVEDPAGGLTDTQYF. In DNA form, the CDR3 reads TGCAGCGTTGAAGATCCAGCGGGGGGTTTGACAGATACGCAGTATTTT.

The chain joins TRBV18 to TRBJ1-5; 8 bases agree with TRBD1. Germline CDR1 is KGHSH and CDR2 is LQKENI. There are 15 residues in the CDR3. V lost 5 bases to trimming and J lost 3 bases; unmatched junction nucleotides: 6. The CDR3 is CASSSGQVLNQPQHF. DNA of the CDR3: TGTGCCAGCTCATCGGGACAGGTCCTCAATCAGCCCCAGCATTTT. Looking up the rest from reference TRBV18 and TRBJ1-5 gives the full variable domain: NAGVMQNPRHLVRRRGQEARLRCSPMKGHSHVYWYRQLPEEGLKFMVYLQKENIIDESGMPKERFSAEFPKEGPSILRIQQVVRGDSAAYFCASSSGQVLNQPQHFGDGTRLSIL.

This chain joins TRBV19 and TRBJ1-3, with 9 bases aligning to TRBD1. CDR1 is LNHDA and CDR2 is SQIVND in the germline V gene (reference sequence). The CDR3 is made up of 16 amino acids. With V trimmed by 5 bases and J by 0 bases, 5 bases remained unmatched. CDR3 loop: CASSPGQGFSGNTIYF. The CDR3 nucleotides read TGTGCCAGTAGTCCGGGACAGGGCTTCTCTGGAAACACCATATATTTT.

The V gene is TRBV2, the J gene TRBJ2-7, with D uncertain. Per germline, CDR1 SNHLY and CDR2 FYNNEI. Trimming took 3 bases from V and 3 from J, leaving 6 bases between them. The CDR3 runs 12 residues. CDR3 loop: CASSDGNYEQYF. In DNA, the CDR3 is TGTGCCAGCAGTGATGGGAACTACGAGCAGTACTTC.

This chain uses TRBV2 with TRBJ2-1; D might be TRBD1 (5 bases). Germline loops: CDR1 SNHLY, CDR2 FYNNEI. Trimming pared 4 bases from V and 0 bases from J, leaving 7 bases between. The CDR3 runs to 14 residues. The CDR3 loop is CASSGQSSYNEQFF. The DNA for the CDR3 is TGTGCCAGCAGTGGACAGAGCTCCTACAATGAGCAGTTCTTC. The full variable domain, its missing parts supplied by reference TRBV2 and TRBJ2-1, is EPEVTQTPSHQVTQMGQEVILRCVPISNHLYFYWYRQILGQKVEFLVSFYNNEISEKSEIFDDQFSVERPDGSNFTLKIRSTKLEDSAMYFCASSGQSSYNEQFFGPGTRLTVL.

J is TRBJ1-1 and V is TRBV27; 7 bases are a match to TRBD1. The ends lost 8 bases at V and 5 bases at J; junction bases unmatched: 17. CDR3 size: 16 residues. CDR1 is MNHEY, CDR2 SMNVEV, per germline (reference sequence). CDR3 DNA: TGTGCCAGCCGCTTTACTGCAGGGGGATTAGGAACTGAAGCTTTCTTT. This gives the protein CASRFTAGGLGTEAFF.

This rearrangement joins TRBV10-3 to TRBJ1-4; D possibly corresponds to TRBD1 (5 bases). Deletions cut 5 bases from V and 0 bases from J, with 7 bases between. CDR1 and CDR2 (germline): ENHRY, SYGVKD. This CDR3 spans 14 amino acids. In nucleotides, the CDR3 is TGTGCCATCAGTTCAGGGCCAACTAATGAAAAACTGTTTTTT. This encodes CAISSGPTNEKLFF.

The chain links TRBV7-6 to TRBJ2-3; tentatively, D is TRBD2 (6 bases). Deletions cut 2 bases from V and 1 base from J, with 10 bases between. The CDR3 runs to 15 residues. Per the germline V gene, CDR1 is SGHVS and CDR2 is FNYEAQ. The DNA of the CDR3 is TGTGCCAGCAGCTTACAGTTAGCGGGCACAGATACGCAGTATTTT. Translating it yields CASSLQLAGTDTQYF.

This chain joins TRBV19 and TRBJ2-2, with D perhaps TRBD1 or TRBD2 (7 bases each). The CDR3 contains 17 residues. Germline assignment: CDR1 LNHDA and CDR2 SQIVND (reference sequence). Trimming shortened V by 5 bases and J by 5 bases, and 21 bases separated the two germline ends. CDR3 DNA sequence: TGTGCCAGTAGTCCTCTGACAGGGAGGGGATTGACCGGGGAGCTGTTTTTT. The encoded protein is CASSPLTGRGLTGELFF.

J is TRBJ2-3 and V is TRBV5-8, with D possibly TRBD1 on 5 matching bases. V lost 0 bases, J lost 0 bases, and 8 bases lay in between. CDR1 is SGHTS, CDR2 YDEGEE, per germline. The CDR3 is 15 residues long. CDR3 in DNA: TGTGCCAGCAGCTTGGGACAGTCTAGCACAGATACGCAGTATTTT. Its protein is CASSLGQSSTDTQYF.

The count of this clone is one. The rearrangement links TRBV6-5 to TRBJ2-7, with D unresolved. The CDR3 extends over 15 amino acids. Germline V lookup: CDR1 MNHEY, CDR2 SVGAGI. Trimming pared 6 bases from V and 6 bases from J, leaving 21 bases between. The chain's CDR3 is CASRDRSIGPSEQYF. The CDR3 nucleotides are TGTGCCAGCAGGGATAGGAGTATAGGGCCGAGCGAGCAGTACTTC.

V gene TRBV10-3 combines with J gene TRBJ1-1; D is unresolved. CDR3 size: 12 residues. V lost 2 bases to trimming and J lost 4 bases, with 5 bases between them. The germline gives CDR1 ENHRY, CDR2 SYGVKD. In DNA, the CDR3 is TGTGCCATCAGTGAGGACCTCACTGAAGCTTTCTTT. This encodes CAISEDLTEAFF.